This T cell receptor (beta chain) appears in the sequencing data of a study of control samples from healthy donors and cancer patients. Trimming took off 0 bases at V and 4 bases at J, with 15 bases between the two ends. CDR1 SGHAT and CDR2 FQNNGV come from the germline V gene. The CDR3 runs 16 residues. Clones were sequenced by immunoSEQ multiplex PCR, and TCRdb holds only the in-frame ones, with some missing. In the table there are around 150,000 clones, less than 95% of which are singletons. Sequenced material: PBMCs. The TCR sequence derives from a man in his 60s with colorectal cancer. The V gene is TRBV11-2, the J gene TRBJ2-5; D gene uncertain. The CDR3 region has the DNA TGTGCCAGCAGCTTAGATCTCGGCAGGCCAGGAGAGACCCAGTACTTC. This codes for CASSLDLGRPGETQYF.